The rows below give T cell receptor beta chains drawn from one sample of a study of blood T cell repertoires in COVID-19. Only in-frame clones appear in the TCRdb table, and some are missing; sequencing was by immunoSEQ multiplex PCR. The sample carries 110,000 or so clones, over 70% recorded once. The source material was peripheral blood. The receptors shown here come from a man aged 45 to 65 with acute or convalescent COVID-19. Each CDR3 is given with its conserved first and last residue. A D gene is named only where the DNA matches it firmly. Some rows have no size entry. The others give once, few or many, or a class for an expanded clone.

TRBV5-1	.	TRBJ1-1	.	CASSLGLGRNTEAFF	TGCGCCAGCAGCTTGGGTCTGGGGAGGAACACTGAAGCTTTCTTT
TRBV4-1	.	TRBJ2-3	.	CASNHPARRGTDTQYF	TGCGCCAGCAACCACCCGGCCCGTCGGGGCACAGATACGCAGTATTTT
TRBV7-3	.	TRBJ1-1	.	CASSSTVVVPEAFF	TGTGCCAGCAGCTCGACAGTGGTGGTACCTGAAGCTTTCTTT
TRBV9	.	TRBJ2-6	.	CASSVSWRVSGANVLTF	TGTGCCAGCAGCGTCAGCTGGCGGGTCTCTGGGGCCAACGTCCTGACTTTC
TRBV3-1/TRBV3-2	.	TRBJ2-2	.	CASSLRGANTGELFF	TGTGCCAGCAGCCTCCGGGGAGCGAACACCGGGGAGCTGTTTTTT
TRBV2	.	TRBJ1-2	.	CATPGGVDGYTF	TGTGCCACCCCCGGAGGGGTCGATGGCTACACCTTC
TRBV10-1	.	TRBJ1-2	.	CASSRGLNYGYTF	TGCGCCAGCAGTCGAGGGCTCAACTATGGCTACACCTTC
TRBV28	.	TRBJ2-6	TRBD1	CASSGTGYTGANVLTF	TGTGCCAGCAGTGGGACAGGGTACACTGGGGCCAACGTCCTGACTTTC
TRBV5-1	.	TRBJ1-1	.	CASSPTLTGNTEAFF	TGCGCCAGCAGCCCAACGCTGACAGGGAACACTGAAGCTTTCTTT
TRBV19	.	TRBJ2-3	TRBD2	CASRNPSGGASLLTSTDTQYF	TGTGCCAGTAGAAATCCTAGCGGGGGGGCCTCCCTACTAACTAGCACAGATACGCAGTATTTT
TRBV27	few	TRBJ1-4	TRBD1	CASSPARTGGNEKLFF	TGTGCCAGCAGTCCAGCCAGGACAGGAGGGAATGAAAAACTGTTTTTT
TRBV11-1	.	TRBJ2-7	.	CASSLETGVGEQYF	TGTGCCAGCAGCCTCGAGACGGGAGTAGGAGAGCAGTACTTC
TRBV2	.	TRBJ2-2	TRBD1	CASRAGGPGELFF	TGTGCCAGCAGAGCAGGGGGCCCCGGGGAGCTGTTTTTT
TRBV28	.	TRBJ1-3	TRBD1	CASSLYRGLVGNTIYF	TGTGCCAGCAGTTTATACAGGGGGCTGGTTGGAAACACCATATATTTT
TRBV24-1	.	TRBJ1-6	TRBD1	CATSGQGASSYNSPLHF	TGTGCCACCAGTGGTCAGGGGGCTAGCTCCTATAATTCACCCCTCCACTTT
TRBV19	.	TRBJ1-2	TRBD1	CASSTGQGRGYTF	TGTGCCAGTAGTACCGGACAGGGTAGAGGCTACACCTTC
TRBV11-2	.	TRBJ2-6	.	CASSSGTGKSSGANVLTF	TGTGCCAGCAGCTCAGGAACAGGGAAAAGCTCTGGGGCCAACGTCCTGACTTTC
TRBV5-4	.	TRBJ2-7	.	CASSFGQGGGYEQYF	TGTGCCAGCAGCTTCGGGCAAGGGGGAGGGTACGAGCAGTACTTC
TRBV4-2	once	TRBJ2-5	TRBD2	CASSLSSGQETQYF	TGTGCCAGCAGCCTTTCTAGCGGACAAGAGACCCAGTACTTC
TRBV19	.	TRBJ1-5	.	CASNPGQGNQPQHF	TGTGCCAGTAACCCTGGGCAGGGTAATCAGCCCCAGCATTTT
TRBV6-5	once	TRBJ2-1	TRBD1	CASGQGAKYQQFF	TGTGCCAGTGGACAGGGGGCCAAATATCAGCAGTTCTTC
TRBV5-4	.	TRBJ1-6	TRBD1	CASSAGQRYSYNSPLHF	TGTGCCAGCAGCGCGGGACAGCGATACTCCTATAATTCACCCCTCCACTTT
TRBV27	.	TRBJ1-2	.	CASSPHRASNYGYTF	TGTGCCAGCAGTCCTCACAGGGCCTCTAACTATGGCTACACCTTC
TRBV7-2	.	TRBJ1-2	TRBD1	CASSLAGGRDSPKGGYTF	TGTGCCAGCAGCTTAGCAGGGGGCAGAGACTCCCCAAAAGGGGGCTACACCTTC
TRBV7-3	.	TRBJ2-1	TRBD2	CASSNPLAGGGNEQFF	TGTGCCAGCAGTAATCCGCTAGCGGGGGGAGGTAATGAGCAGTTCTTC
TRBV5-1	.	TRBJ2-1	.	CASSFSGDNEQFF	TGCGCCAGCAGCTTCAGCGGCGACAATGAGCAGTTCTTC
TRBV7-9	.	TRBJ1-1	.	CASSLAGDNTEAFF	TGTGCCAGCAGCTTAGCTGGAGATAACACTGAAGCTTTCTTT
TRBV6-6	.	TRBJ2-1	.	CASSYTQGYNEQFF	TGTGCCAGCAGTTACACGCAGGGTTACAATGAGCAGTTCTTC
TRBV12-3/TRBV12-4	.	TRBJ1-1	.	CASSSTGNTEAFF	TGTGCCAGCAGTTCCACAGGGAACACTGAAGCTTTCTTT
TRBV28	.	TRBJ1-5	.	CASSPLNQPQHF	TGTGCCAGCAGTCCCCTTAATCAGCCCCAGCATTTT